The 17 T cell receptor beta chains reported below all come from one sample, sequenced in a study of blood T cell repertoires in COVID-19. The protocol was immunoSEQ multiplex PCR, while the TCRdb copy is restricted to in-frame clones and leaves out a portion. Of about 220,000 clones detected, roughly 84% appear once; the ten largest clones hold 1.9%. Specimen: peripheral blood. The receptors originated from a man between 35 and 55 years old with active or convalescent COVID-19.

The chain couples TRBV29-1 to TRBJ1-1; possibly TRBD1 for D (5 bases). Germline CDR1 reads SQVTM; CDR2 reads ANQGSEA. The CDR3 has 12 amino acids. V lost 7 bases and J 1 base, leaving 10 bases between the germline ends. CDR3 DNA sequence: TGCAGCGGTAATACAGGGAACACTGAAGCTTTCTTT. It yields the protein CSGNTGNTEAFF.

J is TRBJ2-7 and V is TRBV7-9, with D maybe TRBD1 (5 bases). The germline V gene has CDR1 SEHNR and CDR2 FQNEAQ (reference sequence). The CDR3 consists of 12 residues. V lost 4 bases to trimming and J lost 2 bases, with 6 bases between them. The CDR3 nucleotides are TGTGCCAGCAGCTCACAGGCCTACGAGCAGTACTTC. Residues: CASSSQAYEQYF. The variable domain in full, completed from reference TRBV7-9 and TRBJ2-7, reads DTGVSQNPRHKITKRGQNVTFRCDPISEHNRLYWYRQTLGQGPEFLTYFQNEAQLEKSRLLSDRFSAERPKGSFSTLEIQRTEQGDSAMYLCASSSQAYEQYFGPGTRLTVT.

This clone has only a few counts. The chain recombines TRBV5-1 with TRBJ1-6; 10 bases align to TRBD1. J gave up 6 bases and V 5 bases, and 2 bases lay outside the gene matches. Germline CDR1 reads SGHRS; CDR2 reads YFSETQ. CDR3 size: 14 residues. CDR3 sequence reads: CASRRDRGNSPLHF. The CDR3, as DNA: TGCGCCAGCAGGCGGGACAGGGGTAATTCACCCCTCCACTTT. Looking up the rest from reference TRBV5-1 and TRBJ1-6 gives the full variable domain: KAGVTQTPRYLIKTRGQQVTLSCSPISGHRSVSWYQQTPGQGLQFLFEYFSETQRNKGNFPGRFSGRQFSNSRSEMNVSTLELGDSALYLCASRRDRGNSPLHFGNGTRLTVT.

V is TRBV4-1 and J is TRBJ2-3, with TRBD2 identical over 7 bases. J lost 4 bases, V lost 0 bases, and 10 bases had no gene match. The germline CDR1 and CDR2 sequences are MGHRA and YSYEKL. CDR3 size: 17 residues. The CDR3 sequence: CASSQESGRAASDTQYF. CDR3 DNA sequence: TGCGCCAGCAGCCAAGAATCGGGGAGGGCCGCATCAGATACGCAGTATTTT.

For this clone: Different DNA sequences within this sample yield the same CDR3. The chain links TRBV7-9 to TRBJ2-7; the D is unclear. Germline V gene data show CDR1 as SEHNR and CDR2 as FQNEAQ (reference sequence). Trimming took 2 bases from V and 2 from J, leaving 7 bases between them. There are 13 residues in the CDR3. CDR3 DNA: TGTGCCAGCAGCTTATCAGGTACCTACGAGCAGTACTTC. Its translation: CASSLSGTYEQYF.

The V and J genes are TRBV25-1 and TRBJ2-6; no clear D gene. The V gene's germline CDR1 is MGHDK and CDR2 SYGVNS. This CDR3 is built from 14 residues. Trimming removed 4 bases at V and 2 bases at J, with 6 bases between. The CDR3 loop reads CASSGSAGANVLTF. CDR3 nucleotides: TGTGCCAGCAGTGGGTCAGCTGGGGCCAACGTCCTGACTTTC.

V gene TRBV14 combines with J gene TRBJ1-2, with TRBD1 matching 8 bases. V lost 4 bases, J lost 8 bases, and 6 bases stayed unmatched. The CDR3 covers 13 residues. From germline, CDR1 is SGHDN and CDR2 FVKESK. The CDR3 nucleotides read TGTGCCAGCAGCCTACAGGGGGTTGGAGGCTACACCTTC. Amino acids: CASSLQGVGGYTF.

The chain has TRBV18 and TRBJ2-5, with D possibly matching TRBD1 (6 bases). This CDR3 spans 15 amino acids. CDR1 and CDR2 (germline): KGHSH, LQKENI. Trimming removed 0 bases at V and 4 bases at J, with 12 bases between. CDR3 nucleotides: TGTGCCAGCTCACCACCCTCAGGGGTGGGAGAGACCCAGTACTTC. Translating it yields CASSPPSGVGETQYF.

In regard to this clone: At one end, the junction sequence differs from germline, possibly due to a read error. This chain uses TRBV6-5 with TRBJ1-2; weak D call: TRBD1 (6 bases). This CDR3 has 13 amino acids. Germline lookup yields CDR1 MNHEY and CDR2 SVGAGI. The CDR3 sequence: CASSPRGGAGADF. The CDR3 nucleotides are TGTGCCAGCAGCCCCCGGGGGGGGGCAGGGGCCGACTTC.

The gene calls are TRBV7-2 and TRBJ2-2; 12 bases map to TRBD2. The CDR3 is 18 amino acids. Germline assignment: CDR1 SGHTA and CDR2 FQGNSA. Losses at the gene ends were 2 bases for V and 1 base for J; bases not matched to a gene: 5. CDR3 region: CASSLRLAGALNTGELFF. CDR3 DNA: TGTGCCAGCAGCTTAAGACTAGCGGGAGCGTTGAACACCGGGGAGCTGTTTTTT.

The chain carries TRBV6-4 and TRBJ2-1; TRBD2 matches at 15 bases. Germline loops: CDR1 MRHNA, CDR2 SNTAGT. The V segment lost 2 bases and the J segment 10 bases; nucleotides outside the gene matches: 0. This CDR3 has 14 amino acids. The CDR3 coding sequence is TGTGCCAGCAGTGACGGACTAGCGGGAGGGGAGCAGTTCTTC. Translation gives CASSDGLAGGEQFF.

The chain links TRBV28 to TRBJ1-2; 9 positions match TRBD1. This CDR3 is 15 amino acids long. The V gene end was trimmed by 3 bases and the J gene end by 4 bases; junction bases not matched to a gene: 6. Germline-derived CDR1 and CDR2 are MDHEN and SYDVKM. The CDR3 region has the DNA TGTGCCAGCAGTTTGGGGACAGGGCCAGGCTATGGCTACACCTTC. It encodes CASSLGTGPGYGYTF.

On this clone: The sample has other DNA sequences that encode this CDR3 too. The chain uses TRBV29-1 and TRBJ1-1; D gene unclear. There are 12 residues in the CDR3. Germline CDR1 SQVTM, CDR2 ANQGSEA. Trimming removed 3 bases from V and 0 bases from J, with 5 bases in between. The CDR3 DNA sequence: TGCAGCGTTGACGCAGTGAACACTGAAGCTTTCTTT. The encoded protein is CSVDAVNTEAFF.

The chain links TRBV28 to TRBJ1-2; 8 bases map to TRBD1. Germline CDR1 is MDHEN and CDR2 is SYDVKM. The V segment lost 3 bases and the J segment 3 bases; nucleotides outside the gene matches: 0. The CDR3 consists of 13 residues. CDR3 sequence: CASSLTGDYGYTF. CDR3 in DNA: TGTGCCAGCAGTTTGACAGGGGACTATGGCTACACCTTC.

The chain has TRBV5-4 and TRBJ1-4; D unclear. The CDR3 extends over 15 amino acids. Germline CDR1 reads SGHNT; CDR2 reads YYREEE (reference sequence). Trimming pared 0 bases from V and 1 base from J, leaving 7 bases between. The CDR3 DNA reads as TGTGCCAGCAGCTTGGGACCGGGAACTAATGAAAAACTGTTTTTT. Translated, it gives CASSLGPGTNEKLFF.

This sequence joins TRBV27 and TRBJ2-7; D may be TRBD1 (6 bases). The CDR3 consists of 17 residues. The V end lost 6 bases, the J end lost 3 bases, and 24 bases lay between the germline ends. Germline CDR1 and CDR2: MNHEY and SMNVEV (reference sequence). The CDR3 protein is CASSRRRSGTSYYEQYF. The DNA for the CDR3 is TGTGCCAGCAGCCGACGTCGTTCCGGGACAAGCTACTACGAGCAGTACTTC.

V gene TRBV10-2 combines with J gene TRBJ2-3, with a weak D call TRBD1 (5 bases). This CDR3 is built from 16 residues. V dropped 4 bases and J dropped 6 bases, with 20 bases sitting between them. Germline V lookup: CDR1 WSHSY, CDR2 SAAADI. CDR3 sequence: CASSGAHRSIFDTQYF. In nucleotides, the CDR3 is TGCGCCAGCAGTGGGGCTCACAGGAGCATTTTTGATACGCAGTATTTT.